A selection of T cell receptor beta chains follows, all from one sample in a study of blood T cell repertoires in COVID-19. Profiling relied on immunoSEQ multiplex PCR, and the TCRdb table lists in-frame clones only, not all of them. The sample includes about 120,000 clones, around nine tenths seen only once; the top ten take 0.95% to 1.5%. Input material: peripheral blood. These receptors came from a woman older than 75 with acute or convalescent COVID-19. Each CDR3 is given with its conserved first and last residue. Fields, in order: D gene, V gene, J gene, clone size, CDR3 DNA, CDR3 protein. D genes are given only for firm matches. Clone size, where shown, is once, few, many, or a class for clones that have expanded.

TRBD1	TRBV18	TRBJ2-5	NA	TGTGCCAGCTCACCTCCGGGACAGCAAGAGACCCAGTACTTC	CASSPPGQQETQYF
NA	TRBV6-5	TRBJ1-2	NA	TGTGCCAGCACCACCGACAGGCTCTACTATGGCTACACCTTC	CASTTDRLYYGYTF
TRBD1	TRBV20-1	TRBJ1-1	NA	TGCAGTGCTAGTTTCGGGACAGCACATGAAGCTTTCTTT	CSASFGTAHEAFF
TRBD1	TRBV11-2	TRBJ2-1	NA	TGTGCCAGCAGCTTAGATCGGGACAGGGGCAATGAGCAGTTCTTC	CASSLDRDRGNEQFF
TRBD2	TRBV9	TRBJ2-5	NA	TGTGCCAGCAGCAGAACTAGCGGACAAGAGACCCAGTACTTC	CASSRTSGQETQYF
TRBD1	TRBV5-6	TRBJ1-4	NA	TGTGCCAGCAGCTTTGGGACAGTAAATGAAAAACTGTTTTTT	CASSFGTVNEKLFF
TRBD2	TRBV20-1	TRBJ2-1	NA	TGCAGTGCTAGTGGTGGAGGACTAGCGCAAGATGAGCAGTTCTTC	CSASGGGLAQDEQFF
TRBD2	TRBV4-2	TRBJ2-3	NA	TGTGCCAGCAGCCAAGATCCCCTCGGGGGGAGGGAGGGCCGAGATACGCAGTATTTT	CASSQDPLGGREGRDTQYF
NA	TRBV19	TRBJ2-5	NA	TGTGCCAGTAGTACCCACAGGGATGGGGAGACCCAGTACTTC	CASSTHRDGETQYF
NA	TRBV29-1	TRBJ1-2	NA	TGCAGCGTTGAGAAGGAGACCTATGGCTACACCTTC	CSVEKETYGYTF
TRBD2	TRBV7-9	TRBJ2-2	NA	TGTGCCAGCAGCCCGCCCCAGGGTAGCGGGGGAAACACCGGGGAGCTGTTTTTT	CASSPPQGSGGNTGELFF
TRBD2	TRBV4-2	TRBJ2-1	NA	TGTGCCAGCAGCCAAGACCCTACTAGCGGAGTTTTTAATGAGCAGTTCTTC	CASSQDPTSGVFNEQFF
TRBD2	TRBV7-2	TRBJ2-7	NA	TGTGCCAGCAGACCACAGCTAGCGGGGCTCCTACGAGATCAGTACTTC	CASRPQLAGLLRDQYF
NA	TRBV7-3	TRBJ2-2	once	TGTGCCAGCAGCTTAGAGCGCAGGGGATACACCGGGGAGCTGTTTTTT	CASSLERRGYTGELFF
TRBD1	TRBV10-3	TRBJ1-1	NA	TGTGCCATCAGTGGACAGGGGGCTTCGGGCACTGAAGCTTTCTTT	CAISGQGASGTEAFF
TRBD2	TRBV9	TRBJ2-7	NA	TGTGCCAGCAGCGTAGGGGATAGCGGGAGAACCCGGGACGAGCAGTACTTC	CASSVGDSGRTRDEQYF
TRBD1	TRBV15	TRBJ1-5	few	TGTGCCACCAGCAGAGAAGGGGGCGGCAATCAGCCCCAGCATTTT	CATSREGGGNQPQHF